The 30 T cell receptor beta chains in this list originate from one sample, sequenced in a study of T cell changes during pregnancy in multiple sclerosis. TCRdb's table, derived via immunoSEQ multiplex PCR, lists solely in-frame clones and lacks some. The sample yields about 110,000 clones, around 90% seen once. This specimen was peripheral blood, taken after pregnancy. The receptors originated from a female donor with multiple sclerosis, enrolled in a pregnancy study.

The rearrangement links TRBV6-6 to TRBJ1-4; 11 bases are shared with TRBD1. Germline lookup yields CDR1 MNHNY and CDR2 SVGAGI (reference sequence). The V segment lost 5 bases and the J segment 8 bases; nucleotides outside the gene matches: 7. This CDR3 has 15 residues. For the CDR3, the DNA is TGTGCCAGCAGTATGGGACAGGGGGTAGACGAAAAACTGTTTTTT. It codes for CASSMGQGVDEKLFF.

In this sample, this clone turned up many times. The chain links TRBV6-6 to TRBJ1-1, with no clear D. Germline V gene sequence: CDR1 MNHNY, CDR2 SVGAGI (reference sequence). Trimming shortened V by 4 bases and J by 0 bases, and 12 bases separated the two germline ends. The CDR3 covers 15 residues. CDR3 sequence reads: CASSSPKTVNTEAFF. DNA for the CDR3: TGTGCCAGCAGTTCGCCCAAAACAGTGAACACTGAAGCTTTCTTT.

CDR3 coding DNA: TGTGCCACCAGCATACGACAGGGGAATCAGCCCCAGCATTTT. Translation gives CATSIRQGNQPQHF. The rearrangement joins TRBV15 to TRBJ1-5; 8 nucleotides match TRBD1. CDR1 is LNHNV and CDR2 is YYDKDF in the germline V gene (reference sequence). This CDR3 has 14 residues. Unmatched junction bases numbered 3, after V lost 4 bases and J lost 4 bases.

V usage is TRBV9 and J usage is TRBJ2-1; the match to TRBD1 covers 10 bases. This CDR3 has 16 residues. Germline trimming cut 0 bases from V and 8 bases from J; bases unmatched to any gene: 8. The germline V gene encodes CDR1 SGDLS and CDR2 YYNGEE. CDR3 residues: CASSVGGTGARDEQFF. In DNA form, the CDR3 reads TGTGCCAGCAGCGTAGGAGGGACAGGGGCTAGGGATGAGCAGTTCTTC.

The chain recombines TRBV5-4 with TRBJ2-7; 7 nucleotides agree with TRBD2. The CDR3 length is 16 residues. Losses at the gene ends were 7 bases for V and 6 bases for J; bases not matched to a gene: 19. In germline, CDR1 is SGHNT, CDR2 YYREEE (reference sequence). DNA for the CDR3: TGTGCCAGCGCCTCTACGGGGGGACCCTTGCTCGGCGAGCAGTACTTC. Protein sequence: CASASTGGPLLGEQYF.

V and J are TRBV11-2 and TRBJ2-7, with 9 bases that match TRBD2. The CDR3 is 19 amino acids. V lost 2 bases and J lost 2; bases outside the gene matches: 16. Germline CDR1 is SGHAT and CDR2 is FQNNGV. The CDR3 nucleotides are TGTGCCAGCAGCTTATGGCGGACAGATACTAGCGGGCCGACCTACGAGCAGTACTTC. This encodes CASSLWRTDTSGPTYEQYF.

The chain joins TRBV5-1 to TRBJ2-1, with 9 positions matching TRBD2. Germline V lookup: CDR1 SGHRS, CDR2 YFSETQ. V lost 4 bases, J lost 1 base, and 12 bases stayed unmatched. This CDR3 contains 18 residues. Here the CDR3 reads CASSLIAGEGRSYNEQFF. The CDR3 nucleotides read TGCGCCAGCAGCCTAATAGCGGGAGAGGGAAGGTCCTACAATGAGCAGTTCTTC.

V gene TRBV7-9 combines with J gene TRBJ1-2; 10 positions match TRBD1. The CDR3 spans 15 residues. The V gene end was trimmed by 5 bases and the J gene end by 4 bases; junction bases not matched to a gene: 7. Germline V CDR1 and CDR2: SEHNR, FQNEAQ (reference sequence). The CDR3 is CASSPRGQGTYGYTF. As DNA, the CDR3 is TGTGCCAGCAGCCCAAGGGGACAGGGGACCTATGGCTACACCTTC.

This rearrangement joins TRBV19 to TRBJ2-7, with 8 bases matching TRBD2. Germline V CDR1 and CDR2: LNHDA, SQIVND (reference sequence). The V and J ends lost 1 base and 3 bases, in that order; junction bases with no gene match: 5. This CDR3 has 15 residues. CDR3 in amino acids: CASSIAASGFYEQYF. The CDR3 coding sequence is TGTGCCAGTAGTATAGCCGCTAGCGGGTTCTACGAGCAGTACTTC.

The CDR3 coding sequence is TGTGCCAGCTCACCAGAGGAAGAGACCCAGTACTTC. Protein sequence: CASSPEEETQYF. This rearrangement joins TRBV18 to TRBJ2-5; D not certain. The CDR3 is 12 residues long. Trimming took off 2 bases at V and 3 bases at J, with 4 bases between the two ends. From germline, CDR1 is KGHSH and CDR2 LQKENI.

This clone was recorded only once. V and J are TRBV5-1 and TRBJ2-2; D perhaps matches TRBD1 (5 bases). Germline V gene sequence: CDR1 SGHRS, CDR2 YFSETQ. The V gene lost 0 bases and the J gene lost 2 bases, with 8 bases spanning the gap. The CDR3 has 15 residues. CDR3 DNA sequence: TGCGCCAGCAGCTTGGCGACAGCAAACACCGGGGAGCTGTTTTTT. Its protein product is CASSLATANTGELFF. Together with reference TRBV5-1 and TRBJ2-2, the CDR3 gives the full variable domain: KAGVTQTPRYLIKTRGQQVTLSCSPISGHRSVSWYQQTPGQGLQFLFEYFSETQRNKGNFPGRFSGRQFSNSRSEMNVSTLELGDSALYLCASSLATANTGELFFGEGSRLTVL.

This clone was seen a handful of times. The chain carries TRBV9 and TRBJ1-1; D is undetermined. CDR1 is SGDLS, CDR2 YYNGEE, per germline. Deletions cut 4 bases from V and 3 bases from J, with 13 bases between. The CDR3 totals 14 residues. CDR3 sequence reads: CASSHDNSYTEAFF. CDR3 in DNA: TGTGCCAGCAGCCATGACAACAGTTACACTGAAGCTTTCTTT.

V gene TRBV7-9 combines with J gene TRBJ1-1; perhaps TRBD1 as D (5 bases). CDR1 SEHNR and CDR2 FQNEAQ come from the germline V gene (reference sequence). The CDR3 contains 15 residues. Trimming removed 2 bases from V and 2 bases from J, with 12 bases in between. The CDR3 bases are TGTGCCAGCAGCTTAATACCAGGGTCAAACACTGAAGCTTTCTTT. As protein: CASSLIPGSNTEAFF.

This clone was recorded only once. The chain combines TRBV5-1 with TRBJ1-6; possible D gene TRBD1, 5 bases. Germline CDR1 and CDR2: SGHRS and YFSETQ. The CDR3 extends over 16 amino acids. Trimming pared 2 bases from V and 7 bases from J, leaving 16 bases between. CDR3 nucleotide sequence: TGCGCCAGCAGCTTTATCAGCCAGGGAAGCAATTCACCCCTCCACTTT. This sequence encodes CASSFISQGSNSPLHF.

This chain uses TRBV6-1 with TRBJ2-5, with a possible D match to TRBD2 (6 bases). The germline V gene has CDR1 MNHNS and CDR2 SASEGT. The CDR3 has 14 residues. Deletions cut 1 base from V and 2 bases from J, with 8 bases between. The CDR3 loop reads CASSEGRGQETQYF. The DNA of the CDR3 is TGTGCCAGCAGTGAAGGGAGGGGACAAGAGACCCAGTACTTC.

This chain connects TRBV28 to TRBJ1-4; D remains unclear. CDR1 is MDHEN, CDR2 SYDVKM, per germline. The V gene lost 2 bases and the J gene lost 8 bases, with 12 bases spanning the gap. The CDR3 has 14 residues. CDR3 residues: CASSLLRLGEKLFF. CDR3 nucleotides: TGTGCCAGCAGTTTACTACGACTAGGGGAAAAACTGTTTTTT.

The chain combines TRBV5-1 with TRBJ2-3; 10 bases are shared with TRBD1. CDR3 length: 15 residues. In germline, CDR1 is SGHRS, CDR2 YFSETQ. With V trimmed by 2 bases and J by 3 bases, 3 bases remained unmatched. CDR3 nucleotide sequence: TGCGCCAGCAGCTTCAGGACAGGGGGTACAGATACGCAGTATTTT. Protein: CASSFRTGGTDTQYF.

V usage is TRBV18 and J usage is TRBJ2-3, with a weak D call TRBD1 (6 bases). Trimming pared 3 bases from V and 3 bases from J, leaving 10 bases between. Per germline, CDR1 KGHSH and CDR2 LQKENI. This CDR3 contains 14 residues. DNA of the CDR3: TGTGCCAGCTCACCGCAGGGGCGGACAGATACGCAGTATTTT. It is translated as CASSPQGRTDTQYF.

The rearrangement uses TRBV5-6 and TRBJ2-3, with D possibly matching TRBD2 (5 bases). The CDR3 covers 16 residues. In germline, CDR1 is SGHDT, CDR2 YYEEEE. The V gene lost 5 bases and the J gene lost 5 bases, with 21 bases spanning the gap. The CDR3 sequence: CASSLVAVAEVDTQYF. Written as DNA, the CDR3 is TGTGCCAGCAGTCTGGTTGCGGTCGCGGAGGTAGATACGCAGTATTTT.

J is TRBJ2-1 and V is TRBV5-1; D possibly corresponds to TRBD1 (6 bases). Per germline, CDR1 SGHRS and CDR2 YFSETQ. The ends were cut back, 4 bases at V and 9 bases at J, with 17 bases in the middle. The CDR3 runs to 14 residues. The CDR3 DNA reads TGCGCCAGCAGCCAATTACAGGGATCGGGTGAGCAGTTCTTC. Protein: CASSQLQGSGEQFF.

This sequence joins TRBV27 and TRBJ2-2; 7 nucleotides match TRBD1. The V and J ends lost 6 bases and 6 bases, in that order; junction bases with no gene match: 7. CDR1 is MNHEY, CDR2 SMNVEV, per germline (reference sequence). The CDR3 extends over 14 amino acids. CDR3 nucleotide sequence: TGTGCCAGCAGACGACAGGGAAATTCCGGGGAGCTGTTTTTT. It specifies CASRRQGNSGELFF.

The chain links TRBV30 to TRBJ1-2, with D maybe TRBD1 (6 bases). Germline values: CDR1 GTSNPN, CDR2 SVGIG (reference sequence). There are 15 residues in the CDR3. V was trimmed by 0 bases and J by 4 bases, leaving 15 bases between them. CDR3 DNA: TGTGCCTGGAGTGTGAGGGGGGGCGCCGGCTATGGCTACACCTTC. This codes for CAWSVRGGAGYGYTF. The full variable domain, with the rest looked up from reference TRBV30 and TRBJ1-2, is SQTIHQWPATLVQPVGSPLSLECTVEGTSNPNLYWYRQAAGRGLQLLFYSVGIGQISSEVPQNLSASRPQDRQFILSSKKLLLSDSGFYLCAWSVRGGAGYGYTFGSGTRLTVV.

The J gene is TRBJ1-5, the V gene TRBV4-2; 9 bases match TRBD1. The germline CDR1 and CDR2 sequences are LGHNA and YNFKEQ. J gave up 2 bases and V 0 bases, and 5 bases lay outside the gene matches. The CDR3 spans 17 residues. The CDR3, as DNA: TGTGCCAGCAGCCAAGATCCGCGGGACAGGGGCAATCAGCCCCAGCATTTT. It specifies CASSQDPRDRGNQPQHF.

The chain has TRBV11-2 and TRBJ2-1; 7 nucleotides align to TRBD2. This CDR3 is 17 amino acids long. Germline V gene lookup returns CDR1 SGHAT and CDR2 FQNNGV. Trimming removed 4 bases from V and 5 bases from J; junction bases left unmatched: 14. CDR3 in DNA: TGTGCCAGCAGCTCGTCGAATCTTAAGCGGGGAGACAATGAGCAGTTCTTC. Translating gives CASSSSNLKRGDNEQFF.

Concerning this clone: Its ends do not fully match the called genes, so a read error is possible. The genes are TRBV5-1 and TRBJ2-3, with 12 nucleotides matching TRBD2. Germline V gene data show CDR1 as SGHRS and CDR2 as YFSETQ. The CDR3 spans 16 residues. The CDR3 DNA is TGCGCCAGCAGGTTGGGACTAGCGGGTAGCACAGATACGCAGTATTTT. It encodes CASRLGLAGSTDTQYF.

The CDR3 spells CASSEAQTSLATHPQHF. CDR3 sequence (DNA): TGTGCCAGCAGTGAAGCCCAGACAAGTCTCGCCACTCATCCCCAGCATTTT. This chain connects TRBV6-1 to TRBJ1-5; D gene ambiguous. V was trimmed by 0 bases and J by 10 bases, leaving 22 bases between them. This CDR3 contains 17 residues. CDR1 and CDR2 from the germline V gene are MNHNS and SASEGT.

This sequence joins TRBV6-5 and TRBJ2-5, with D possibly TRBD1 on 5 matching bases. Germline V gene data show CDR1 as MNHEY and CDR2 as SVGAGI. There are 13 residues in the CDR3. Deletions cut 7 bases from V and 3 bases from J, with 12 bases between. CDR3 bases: TGTGCCAGCAAACGTACAGGTGAAGAGACCCAGTACTTC. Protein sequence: CASKRTGEETQYF.

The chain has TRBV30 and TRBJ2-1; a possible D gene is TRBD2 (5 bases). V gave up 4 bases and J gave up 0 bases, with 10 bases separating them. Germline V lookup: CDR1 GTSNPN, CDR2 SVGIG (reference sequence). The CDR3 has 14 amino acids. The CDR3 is CAWTSLSSYNEQFF. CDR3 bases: TGTGCCTGGACTAGCCTCAGCTCCTACAATGAGCAGTTCTTC.

The CDR3 DNA sequence: TGTGCCAGCAGTGAATATGCAGGGGGGGAGACCCAGTACTTC. This sequence encodes CASSEYAGGETQYF. The V call is TRBV25-1, the J call TRBJ2-5, with D perhaps TRBD1 (7 bases). The CDR3 is 14 amino acids. Trimming cost V 0 bases and J 5 bases, with 10 bases left between them. CDR1 MGHDK and CDR2 SYGVNS come from the germline V gene.

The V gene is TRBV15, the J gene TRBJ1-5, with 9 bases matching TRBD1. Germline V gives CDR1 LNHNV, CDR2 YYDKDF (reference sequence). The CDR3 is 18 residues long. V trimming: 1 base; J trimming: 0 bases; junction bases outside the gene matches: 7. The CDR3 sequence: CATSRGGQGRYSNQPQHF. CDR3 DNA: TGTGCCACCAGCAGAGGGGGACAGGGACGGTATAGCAATCAGCCCCAGCATTTT.